This TCR beta chain came from a study of Ad26.COV2.S vaccination and SARS-CoV-2 variants. Looking at the study overall: Ad26.COV2.S given intramuscularly, once or twice 56 days apart.

Here immunoSEQ multiplex PCR was the method, and the copy in TCRdb shows in-frame clones only, minus some. The sample carries roughly 380,000 clones, over 75% recorded once. Treatment meaning: some 20 received Ad26.COV2.S at low or high dose, single or two shots; several received placebo; per-sample allocation not given. Collection of samples fell on day 63 after the first vaccine or placebo injection. This clone was observed a single time. The CDR3 consists of 16 residues. Germline-derived CDR1 and CDR2 are MDHEN and SYDVKM. V lost 4 bases, J lost 6 bases, and 18 bases lay in between. The chain recombines TRBV28 with TRBJ1-4, with a weak D call TRBD1 (5 bases). This sequence was found in a person between 18 and 65 years old who received the Ad26.COV2.S COVID-19 vaccine or a placebo. The sequences come from peripheral blood, collected in a trial of Ad26.COV2.S vaccine versus placebo. The CDR3 here is CASSSRVGRADEKLFF. For the CDR3, the DNA is TGTGCCAGCAGTTCCAGAGTGGGCAGGGCCGATGAAAAACTGTTTTTT. Full variable domain (rest looked up from reference TRBV28 and TRBJ1-4): DVKVTQSSRYLVKRTGEKVFLECVQDMDHENMFWYRQDPGLGLRLIYFSYDVKMKEKGDIPEGYSVSREKKERFSLILESASTNQTSMYLCASSSRVGRADEKLFFGSGTQLSVL.